This T cell receptor (beta chain) was captured by sequencing in a study of T cells in Graves' hyperthyroidism and ophthalmopathy. Template material for amplifying TCR beta CDR3 regions consisted of RNA transcripts. Researchers ran a first-round RT-PCR on the TCR CDR3 using the HTBI primer set. TCRdb re-called the multiplex PCR reads through MiXCR, storing one row per CDR3 protein. The sample contains 96,000 or so distinct CDR3 sequences, approximately 56% of which appear only once. As regards this clonotype: Its antigen is still unknown.

The CDR3 length is 11 residues. V lost 8 bases, J lost 3 bases, and 10 bases lay in between. In germline, CDR1 is SQVTM, CDR2 ANQGSEA. Graves' hyperthyroidism showing no ophthalmopathy progression within 18 months was considered stable. Patients aged 18 to 65 with hyperthyroidism were newly diagnosed, with duration under 2 months. Patients with uncontrolled infections, other autoimmune diseases, pregnancy or lactation were excluded. Overall study findings and caveats: Clonotypes that were expanded in thyroid above 0.001 mostly appeared in blood too.

This TCR was sampled from a woman in her thirties or forties with Graves' hyperthyroidism. Input material: blood. V gene TRBV29-1 combines with J gene TRBJ1-2, with D unresolved. CDR3 region: CSLNRDYGYTF. DNA for the CDR3: TGCAGCTTGAATAGGGACTATGGCTACACCTTC.